This TCR beta chain was observed in a study of T cell clones after liver transplantation. Findings of the study overall: Post-transplant, graft-donor-reactive CD4 TCRbeta sequences in blood dropped significantly in most of the 8 subjects.

Here immunoSEQ multiplex PCR was the method, and the copy in TCRdb shows in-frame clones only, minus some. This repertoire shows 45,000 to 60,000 clones, 60% to 80% found once; its top ten account for about a tenth. Germline lookup yields CDR1 MNHEY and CDR2 SVGAGI. Trimming pared 2 bases from V and 0 bases from J, leaving 6 bases between. This CDR3 comprises 14 residues. About this clone itself: The antigen is undetermined. This CDR3 is also generated by other DNA sequences in the sample.

Sequencing was performed on CD4+ T cells from blood, taken at the 22-month timepoint. J is TRBJ2-3 and V is TRBV6-5; D is perhaps TRBD1 or TRBD2 (5 bases each). The clonotype was recovered from a human patient who received a liver transplant. Part of the T cells may come from the graft donor. The chain's CDR3 is CASSYGGSTDTQYF. CDR3 nucleotides: TGTGCCAGCAGTTACGGGGGAAGCACAGATACGCAGTATTTT.